This T cell receptor beta chain was captured by sequencing in a study of OX40 agonist ivuxolimab in advanced cancers. Overall study context: While on treatment, patients had intravenous ivuxolimab at 0.01 to 10 mg/kg every 2 weeks.

Study-wide results and caveats: Clonal expansion was seen in CD4+ and CD8+ blood T cells by week 6 at 0.1 to 3.0 mg/kg.

The CDR3 is made up of 14 amino acids. Trimming left V 6 bases short and J 3 bases short, with 15 bases between. CDR1 and CDR2 from the germline V gene are MNHNY and SVGAGI (reference sequence). Produced via immunoSEQ multiplex PCR; TCRdb's table is partial and in-frame only. This sample has tens of thousands of clones, with over 80% found just once. Comments on this clone: What it recognizes is unknown.

This chain joins TRBV6-6 and TRBJ2-7; a possible D gene is TRBD1 (7 bases). The source material was CD4+ or CD8+ T cells sorted from blood, sampled in a trial of the OX40 agonist ivuxolimab. The TCR comes from an adult with an advanced solid tumor such as melanoma, head and neck, liver or kidney cancer. The chain's CDR3 is CASRRGQGGYEQYF. CDR3 DNA: TGTGCCAGCAGACGGGGGCAGGGGGGCTACGAGCAGTACTTC.